The source of this T cell receptor (beta chain) is a study of shared clonotypes between healthy human individuals. At the level of the study: Sampling drew on donors who were a couple of women and a few men aged 18 to 49. Overall study results and limits: As a rule, naive subsets had a larger estimated richness than memory subsets. Rarefaction revealed incomplete sorted-subset sequencing despite large depth.

Note on this clone: Its antigen is still unknown.

Sequencing was performed with immunoSEQ multiplex PCR; in TCRdb, only in-frame clones are kept and a portion is missing. This repertoire shows about 2 million clones, roughly 95% found once; its top ten account for 0.13%. Per the germline V gene, CDR1 is MNHNS and CDR2 is SASEGT. This CDR3 has 13 residues. V shed 4 bases, J shed 2 bases, and the junction held 0 bases outside the gene matches. The clonotype comes from a man in his late teens or twenties in good health. Sequencing was carried out using naive CD4+ T cells sorted from blood. As for subset: CD45RA+ positively selected. The chain uses TRBV6-1 and TRBJ2-5; TRBD2 matches 8 bases. The CDR3 is CASSAGGQETQYF. CDR3 nucleotide sequence: TGTGCCAGCAGTGCGGGAGGGCAAGAGACCCAGTACTTC.